Described below is a single T cell receptor (beta chain) sequence and its context. This entry comes from a study of cytomegalovirus exposure and HLA in healthy donors. Across the study: Later, an analysis reported that the 95 to 150 validation repertoires had used the same platform as the approximately 670 first-cohort repertoires.

Produced via immunoSEQ multiplex PCR; TCRdb's table is partial and in-frame only. The sample lists tens of thousands of clones, 70% to 90% occurring once. This CDR3 has 13 amino acids. V was clipped by 5 bases and J by 6 bases; unmatched bases: 4. The germline V gene encodes CDR1 SEHNR and CDR2 FQNEAQ (reference sequence). The material sequenced was PBMCs. The V gene is TRBV7-9, the J gene TRBJ2-7; 10 nucleotides align to TRBD1. The sequence derives from a woman aged 18-35 years in good health and CMV-seronegative. CDR3 nucleotide sequence: TGTGCCAGCAGCCGGGACAGGGGTTCCGAGCAGTACTTC. Protein sequence: CASSRDRGSEQYF.